This T cell receptor (beta chain) was observed in a study of T-cell memory formation after mild COVID-19. This clonotype was counted a few times. The V gene end was trimmed by 7 bases and the J gene end by 2 bases; junction bases not matched to a gene: 2. Germline CDR1 is SNHLY and CDR2 is FYNNEI. The CDR3 sequence is 13 residues long. Using its own MiXCR run on the 5' RACE reads, TCRdb lists one record per CDR3 protein. This sample yields approximately 300,000 distinct CDR3 sequences, of which 15% to 20% are seen a single time; around a fifth belongs to the top ten. This TCR derives from a man younger than 30 who had mild COVID-19 (a few samples of this study predate the infection). Cell type and time point are not known. The chain employs TRBV2 and TRBJ2-1, with 7 bases matching TRBD2. Sequenced input: PBMCs or a T cell subset sorted from them (not recorded which). DNA for the CDR3: TGTGCCAGCACTAGCGGACCCTACAATGAGCAGTTCTTC. It yields the protein CASTSGPYNEQFF.